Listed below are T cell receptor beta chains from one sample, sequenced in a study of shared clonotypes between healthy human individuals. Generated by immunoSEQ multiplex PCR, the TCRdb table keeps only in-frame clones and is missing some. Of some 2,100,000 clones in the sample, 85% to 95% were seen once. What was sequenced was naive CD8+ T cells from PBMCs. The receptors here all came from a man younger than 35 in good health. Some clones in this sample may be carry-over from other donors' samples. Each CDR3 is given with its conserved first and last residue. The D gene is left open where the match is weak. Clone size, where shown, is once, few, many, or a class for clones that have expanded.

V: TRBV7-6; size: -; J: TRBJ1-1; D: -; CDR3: CASSQTGNTEAFF; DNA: TGTGCCAGCAGCCAGACAGGGAACACTGAAGCTTTCTTT
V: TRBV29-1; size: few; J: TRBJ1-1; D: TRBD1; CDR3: CSVPGTADRTEAFF; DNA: TGCAGCGTTCCCGGGACAGCCGATCGGACTGAAGCTTTCTTT
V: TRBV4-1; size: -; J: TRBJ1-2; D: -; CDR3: CASSLAGQINYGYTF; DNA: TGCGCCAGCAGCCTGGCCGGACAGATTAACTATGGCTACACCTTC
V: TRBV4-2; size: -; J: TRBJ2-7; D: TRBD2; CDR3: CASSQSYLSGFSYEQYF; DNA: TGTGCCAGCAGCCAATCCTATCTTAGCGGGTTCTCCTACGAGCAGTACTTC
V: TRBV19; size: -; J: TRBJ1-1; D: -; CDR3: CASSVDRLWTEAFF; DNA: TGTGCCAGTAGTGTAGACAGGTTATGGACTGAAGCTTTCTTT
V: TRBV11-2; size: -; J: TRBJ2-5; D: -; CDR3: CASSAGLGETQYF; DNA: TGTGCCAGCAGCGCGGGACTCGGGGAGACCCAGTACTTC
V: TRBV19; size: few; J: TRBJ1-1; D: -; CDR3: CASSIDGENTEAFF; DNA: TGTGCCAGTAGTATTGATGGGGAAAACACTGAAGCTTTCTTT
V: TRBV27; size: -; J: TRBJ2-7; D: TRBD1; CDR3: CASSQGQGGWQYF; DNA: TGTGCCAGCAGTCAAGGACAGGGGGGTTGGCAGTACTTC
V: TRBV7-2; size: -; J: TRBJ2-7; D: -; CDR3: CASSPRGGSSYEQYF; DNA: TGTGCCAGCAGCCCCAGGGGCGGGAGTTCCTACGAGCAGTACTTC
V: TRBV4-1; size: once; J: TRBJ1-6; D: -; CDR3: CASSQANSYNSPLHF; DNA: TGCGCCAGCAGCCAAGCGAACAGCTATAATTCACCCCTCCACTTT
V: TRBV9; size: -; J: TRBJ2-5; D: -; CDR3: CASSVAGSQETQYF; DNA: TGTGCCAGCAGCGTAGCGGGCAGCCAAGAGACCCAGTACTTC
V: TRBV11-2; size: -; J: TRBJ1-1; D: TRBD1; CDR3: CASNLLKGDRLNTEAFF; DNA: TGTGCCAGCAACCTTTTGAAGGGGGACAGGCTGAACACTGAAGCTTTCTTT
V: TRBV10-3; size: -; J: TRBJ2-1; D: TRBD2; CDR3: CAISWTSGASSYNEQFF; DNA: TGTGCCATCAGTTGGACTAGCGGAGCTAGCTCCTACAATGAGCAGTTCTTC